A selection of T cell receptor beta chains follows, all from one sample in a study of CD8+CD57+ T cells in acquired aplastic anemia. TCRdb processed the reads anew with MiXCR; each CDR3 protein has one entry. Of 250,000 to 350,000 distinct CDR3 sequences listed, about 56% are singletons. Sequences were obtained from sorted CD4+, CD8+, or CD8+CD57+ T cells (not recorded which) from PBMCs. The origin of the receptors is a human donor with severe aplastic anemia or a healthy control (not recorded which). Each CDR3 is given with its conserved first and last residue. The order of the fields is J gene, clone size, D gene, V gene, CDR3 DNA, CDR3 protein. D genes are given only for firm matches. The size field is filled for only some rows; it gives once, few, many or a size class.

TRBJ1-2 NA TRBD1 TRBV10-3 TGTGCCATCAGTGAGTCTCTGACAGGGATATTAGGCTACACCTTC CAISESLTGILGYTF
TRBJ1-2 many TRBD1 TRBV19 TGTGCCAGTAGTTACGGGACAGCGCGTCCCCTCGGCTACACCTTC CASSYGTARPLGYTF
TRBJ2-7 many TRBD2 TRBV19 TGTGCCAGTAGTATGCCCGGGGGGTCTCGGGGCGACGAGCAGTACTTC CASSMPGGSRGDEQYF
TRBJ1-1 NA NA TRBV5-1 TGCGCCAGCGGAAAGGACAACTTGAACACTGAAGCTTTCTTT CASGKDNLNTEAFF
TRBJ1-1 few TRBD1 TRBV5-1 TGCGCCAGCAGCATACAAAGTCCCGGGACAGGGGTGAACACTGAAGCTTTCTTT CASSIQSPGTGVNTEAFF
TRBJ1-2 few NA TRBV6-1 TGTGCCAGCAGTGGCCGTCCCAGCTATGGCTACACCTTC CASSGRPSYGYTF
TRBJ2-7 many NA TRBV7-8 TGTGCCAGCAGCTTAGCGTTGGGGGGCAGCTCCTACGAGCAGTACTTC CASSLALGGSSYEQYF
TRBJ2-7 once NA TRBV20-1 TGCAGTGCTAGCGGGGCCTCCTACGAGCAGTACTTC CSASGASYEQYF
TRBJ2-7 few NA TRBV7-9 TGTGCCAGCAGCTTCGGACAGCGCGAGCAGTACTTC CASSFGQREQYF
TRBJ2-1 NA NA TRBV2 TGTGCCAGCACCTACCAGGGCTGGGGCGGGGAGCAGTTCTTC CASTYQGWGGEQFF
TRBJ2-5 NA TRBD2 TRBV7-2 TGTGCCAGCAGCGAACCGGGACTAGCGGGGGCGAAACAAGAGACCCAGTACTTC CASSEPGLAGAKQETQYF
TRBJ2-5 few NA TRBV7-9 TGTGCCAGCAGCTCCAGACAGGCGCCCCAAGAGACCCAGTACTTC CASSSRQAPQETQYF
TRBJ1-1 NA NA TRBV28 TGTGCCAGCAGTTTAATCGGGGGAAAGAGCACTGAAGCTTTCTTT CASSLIGGKSTEAFF
TRBJ2-7 NA NA TRBV10-3 TGTGCCGCCCGGACGGAAGGGGGCTACGAGCAGTACTTC CAARTEGGYEQYF